This record looks at one T cell receptor beta chain sequence and its context. The antigen remains undetermined. These data belong to a study of cytomegalovirus exposure and HLA in healthy donors. The PCR used 60 Vbeta and 13 Jbeta primers. The assay was immunoSEQ multiplex PCR, and TCRdb's table has in-frame clones only and misses some. The sample totals more than 90,000 clones. The study, taken as a whole, reports: Cytomegalovirus association was listed for about 160 TCR beta chains.

The V segment lost 0 bases and the J segment 7 bases; nucleotides outside the gene matches: 4. Germline CDR1 is SGHRS and CDR2 is YFSETQ. The CDR3 contains 15 residues. The specimen sequenced was PBMCs. The chain links TRBV5-1 to TRBJ2-2, with 9 bases that match TRBD1. The TCR sequence derives from a man between 40 and 49 years old in good health and CMV-seropositive. The CDR3 reads CASSLDGTGFGELFF. The CDR3 DNA reads TGCGCCAGCAGCTTGGACGGGACAGGGTTCGGGGAGCTGTTTTTT.